This entry describes one T cell receptor beta chain. The entry originates in a study of shared clonotypes between healthy human individuals. The CDR3 has 17 amino acids. Per germline, CDR1 SGHDN and CDR2 FVKESK. Trimming stripped 1 base from V and 4 bases from J, with 19 bases between. Assay execution took place at the deep level. In the original workflow: Sequence data from immunoSEQ were junction-only and lacked quality scores; consequently, filtering differed. Repertoires were generated with immunoSEQ multiplex PCR, while TCRdb's copy carries only in-frame clones and drops some. For V, J and clone size, that table is used; D and trimming come from the DNA. The sample has some 800,000 clones, 80% to 95% seen once. Naive CD8 isolation took CD45RO-negative cells positively selected for CCR7 and excluded terminally differentiated effector memory CD45RA+ cells.

The sequence was obtained from a man aged 30 to 39 in good health. The chain couples TRBV14 to TRBJ1-1; D may be TRBD1 (5 bases). The sequencing input was naive CD8+ T cells sorted from blood. Here the CDR3 DNA reads TGTGCCAGCAGCCAAGGGGTGGGACGGGTTGGAAGCACTGAAGCTTTCTTT. This gives the protein CASSQGVGRVGSTEAFF. The full variable domain, with the rest looked up from reference TRBV14 and TRBJ1-1, is EAGVTQFPSHSVIEKGQTVTLRCDPISGHDNLYWYRRVMGKEIKFLLHFVKESKQDESGMPNNRFLAERTGGTYSTLKVQPAELEDSGVYFCASSQGVGRVGSTEAFFGQGTRLTVV.